Listed here is a single TCR beta chain. Trimming pared 5 bases from V and 0 bases from J, leaving 12 bases between. This CDR3 has 15 residues. Germline loops: CDR1 LNHDA, CDR2 SQIVND (reference sequence). The sample originates from a study of blood T cell repertoires in COVID-19. Study information: Samples came from the United States, Italy and Spain, spanning acute and convalescent COVID-19. PBMCs, B-cell-depleted T cells, or T cells were the source of the cDNA or gDNA that made up the material.

As handled by the study authors: Amplification from reference gene primers served as the basis for estimated nucleated cell counts. Libraries were prepared by immunoSEQ multiplex PCR; TCRdb keeps only in-frame clonotypes and omits some of them. V and J calls and clone size are copied from that table; D and trimming were computed from the DNA. Here the sample spans around 80,000 clones, about 88% being singletons. The TCR originated in a man aged 80 or over with active or convalescent COVID-19. V gene TRBV19 combines with J gene TRBJ2-3; D is unresolved. The sequencing sample was made of peripheral blood. Here the CDR3 DNA reads TGTGCCAGTAGTGAACAGAGTCCTAGCACAGATACGCAGTATTTT. Protein sequence: CASSEQSPSTDTQYF.